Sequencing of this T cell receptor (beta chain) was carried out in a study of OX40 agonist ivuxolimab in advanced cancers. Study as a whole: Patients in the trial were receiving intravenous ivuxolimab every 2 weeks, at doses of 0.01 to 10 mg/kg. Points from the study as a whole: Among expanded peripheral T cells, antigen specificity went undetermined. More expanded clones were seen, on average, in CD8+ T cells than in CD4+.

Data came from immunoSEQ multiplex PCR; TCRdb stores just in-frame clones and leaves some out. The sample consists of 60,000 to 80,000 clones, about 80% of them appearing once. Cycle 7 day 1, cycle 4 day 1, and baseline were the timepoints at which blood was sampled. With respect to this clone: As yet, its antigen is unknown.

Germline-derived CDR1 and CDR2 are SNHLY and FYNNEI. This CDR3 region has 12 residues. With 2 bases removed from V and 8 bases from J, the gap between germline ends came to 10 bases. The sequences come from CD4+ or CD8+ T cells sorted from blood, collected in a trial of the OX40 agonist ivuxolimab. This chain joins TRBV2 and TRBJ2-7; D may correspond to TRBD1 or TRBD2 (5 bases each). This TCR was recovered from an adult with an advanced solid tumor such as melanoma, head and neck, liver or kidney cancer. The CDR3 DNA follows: TGTGCCAGCAGTGAACAGGGACCTAAGCAGTACTTC. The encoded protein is CASSEQGPKQYF.